These 13 T cell receptor beta chains came from one sample sequenced in a study of CD8 T cells in ankylosing spondylitis. TCRdb used MiXCR to reprocess the 5' RACE reads, holding one entry per CDR3 protein. The sample contains under 450,000 distinct CDR3 sequences, 20% of which appear only once. Input material: blood, either unsorted or a sorted T cell fraction (not recorded which). The origin of the receptors is a male donor with ankylosing spondylitis or in good health (not recorded which).

V gene TRBV29-1 combines with J gene TRBJ2-1; TRBD1 matches at 9 bases. CDR1 and CDR2 (germline): SQVTM, ANQGSEA. With V trimmed by 6 bases and J by 8 bases, 20 bases remained unmatched. This CDR3 region has 17 residues. The CDR3: CSVGVAYGTGPGYEQFF. The DNA of the CDR3 is TGCAGCGTGGGGGTAGCTTATGGGACAGGGCCGGGCTATGAGCAGTTCTTC.

The V and J genes are TRBV12-3 or TRBV12-4 and TRBJ2-7, with TRBD2 as a possible D gene (6 bases). This CDR3 is built from 16 residues. V lost 4 bases, J lost 7 bases, and 23 bases lay in between. DNA for the CDR3: TGTGCCAGCAGTTCCCTTCCGGGACTCTCATCGGGTGAGCAGTACTTC. Translating it yields CASSSLPGLSSGEQYF.

The rearrangement joins TRBV29-1 to TRBJ1-2, with D possibly matching TRBD1 (5 bases). V was cut by 6 bases and J by 3 bases, with 5 bases left in between. Germline-derived CDR1 and CDR2 are SQVTM and ANQGSEA. The CDR3 consists of 10 residues. Written as DNA, the CDR3 is TGCAGCGTGACAGACTATGGCTACACCTTC. Protein: CSVTDYGYTF.

V is TRBV11-2 and J is TRBJ2-3; 12 nucleotides line up with TRBD2. CDR3 size: 18 residues. Germline V gives CDR1 SGHAT, CDR2 FQNNGV. V was pared by 0 bases and J by 2 bases, with 6 bases of the junction left unmatched. The CDR3 sequence: CASSLEGLAGGDTDTQYF. In nucleotides, the CDR3 is TGTGCCAGCAGCTTAGAAGGTCTAGCGGGGGGGGACACAGATACGCAGTATTTT.

The chain uses TRBV3-1 and TRBJ2-3; 9 positions match TRBD2. With 11 bases clipped from V and 3 bases from J, the junction kept 21 bases outside the gene matches. This CDR3 spans 18 amino acids. The germline V gene has CDR1 LGHDT and CDR2 YNNKEL (reference sequence). As DNA, the CDR3 is TGTGCCTGCACCCAAGATGGAAGCGGGGGGCGGGGGACAGATACGCAGTATTTT. Translating gives CACTQDGSGGRGTDTQYF.

This clonotype was counted only a few times. The rearrangement joins TRBV20-1 to TRBJ2-3, with 9 bases that match TRBD2. Trimming cost V 8 bases and J 0 bases; bases outside gene matches: 6. This CDR3 contains 14 residues. Germline CDR1 reads DFQATT; CDR2 reads SNEGSKA (reference sequence). This CDR3 reads CSPQGLASTDTQYF. DNA for the CDR3: TGCAGTCCTCAGGGACTAGCCAGCACAGATACGCAGTATTTT.

The chain combines TRBV20-1 with TRBJ2-7; weak D call: TRBD2 (7 bases). Per the germline V gene, CDR1 is DFQATT and CDR2 is SNEGSKA (reference sequence). Trimming stripped 0 bases from V and 2 bases from J, with 14 bases between. The CDR3 is 15 residues long. CDR3 nucleotides: TGCAGTGCTAGAGATTTTGGGGGGGGCCCCTACGAGCAGTACTTC. It translates to CSARDFGGGPYEQYF.

The genes are TRBV5-1 and TRBJ2-7; TRBD1 matches at 8 bases. The CDR3 length is 14 residues. The germline V gene has CDR1 SGHRS and CDR2 YFSETQ. J was trimmed by 4 bases and V by 4 bases; bases with no gene match: 7. In DNA form, the CDR3 reads TGCGCCAGCAGCCACGGGACAGGAGCTTACGAGCAGTACTTC. Translation gives CASSHGTGAYEQYF.

Only a few counts were recorded for this clonotype. The chain has TRBV29-1 and TRBJ2-7; 9 bases match TRBD1. Losses at the gene ends were 1 base for V and 7 bases for J; bases not matched to a gene: 8. Germline V CDR1 and CDR2: SQVTM, ANQGSEA. The CDR3 runs 14 residues. For the CDR3, the DNA is TGCAGCGTTGAAGGAAGGGACAGGGAAAGAGAGCAGTACTTC. This sequence encodes CSVEGRDREREQYF.

The chain recombines TRBV28 with TRBJ2-2; D possibly uses TRBD1 or TRBD2 (5 bases each). The CDR3 consists of 15 residues. Trimming cost V 5 bases and J 5 bases, with 15 bases left between them. Germline CDR1 reads MDHEN; CDR2 reads SYDVKM. CDR3 loop: CASSPSRDETGELFF. As DNA, the CDR3 is TGTGCCAGCAGTCCCAGCCGGGACGAGACCGGGGAGCTGTTTTTT.

This clonotype occurred a few times. V gene TRBV4-1 combines with J gene TRBJ2-3; unclear D gene. This CDR3 is 14 amino acids long. Germline loops: CDR1 MGHRA, CDR2 YSYEKL. Trimming left V 5 bases short and J 2 bases short, with 11 bases between. This CDR3 reads CASSFRAYTDTQYF. As DNA, the CDR3 is TGCGCCAGCAGCTTCCGGGCCTACACAGATACGCAGTATTTT.

A few counts support this clonotype. The chain recombines TRBV2 with TRBJ2-7; tentatively, D is TRBD2 (6 bases). CDR1 and CDR2 from the germline V gene are SNHLY and FYNNEI. The CDR3 loop spans 15 amino acids. Deletions cut 7 bases from V and 0 bases from J, with 16 bases between. The CDR3 nucleotides read TGTGCCAGCACCCTGGGCGCGGGACTCTCCTACGAGCAGTACTTC. This encodes CASTLGAGLSYEQYF.

The chain combines TRBV20-1 with TRBJ2-7; either TRBD1 or TRBD2 may fit D (5 bases each). This CDR3 contains 13 residues. CDR1 is DFQATT and CDR2 is SNEGSKA in the germline V gene (reference sequence). V lost 3 bases and J lost 4, with 13 bases in between. The CDR3 nucleotides read TGCAGTGCTAGTGGGGGAAGTAGGTACGAGCAGTACTTC. It codes for CSASGGSRYEQYF.